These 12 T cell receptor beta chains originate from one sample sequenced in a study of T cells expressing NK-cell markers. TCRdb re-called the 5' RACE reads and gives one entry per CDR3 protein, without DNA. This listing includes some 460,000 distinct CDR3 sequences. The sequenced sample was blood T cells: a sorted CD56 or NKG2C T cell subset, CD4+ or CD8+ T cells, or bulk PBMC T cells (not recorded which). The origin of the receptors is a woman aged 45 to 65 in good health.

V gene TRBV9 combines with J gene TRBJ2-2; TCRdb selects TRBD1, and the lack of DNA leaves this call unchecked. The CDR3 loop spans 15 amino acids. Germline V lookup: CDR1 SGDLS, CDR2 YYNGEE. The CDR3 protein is CASSVGTSPPGELFF.

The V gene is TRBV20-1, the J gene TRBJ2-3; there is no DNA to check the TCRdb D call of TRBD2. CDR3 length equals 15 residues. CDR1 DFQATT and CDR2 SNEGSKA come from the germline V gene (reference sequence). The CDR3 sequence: CSAQRREGAADTQYF.

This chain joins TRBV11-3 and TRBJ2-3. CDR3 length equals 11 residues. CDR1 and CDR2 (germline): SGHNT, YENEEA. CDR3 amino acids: CASSSKDTQYF.

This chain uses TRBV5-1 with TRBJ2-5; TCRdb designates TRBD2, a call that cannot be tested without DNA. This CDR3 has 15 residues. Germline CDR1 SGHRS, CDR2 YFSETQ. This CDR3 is CASSLRELMRETQYF.

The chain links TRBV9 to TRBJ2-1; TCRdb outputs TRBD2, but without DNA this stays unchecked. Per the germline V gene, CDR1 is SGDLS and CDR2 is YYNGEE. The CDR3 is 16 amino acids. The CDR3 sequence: CASSVEASSSYNEQFF.

The CDR3 sequence is CASSRDQSNTGELFF. The V and J genes are TRBV9 and TRBJ2-2; TCRdb gives TRBD1 as the D gene, but with no DNA this cannot be confirmed. This CDR3 is 15 amino acids long. CDR1 is SGDLS, CDR2 YYNGEE, per germline.

The CDR3 reads CASSDRTNYGYTF. V gene TRBV9 combines with J gene TRBJ1-2. This CDR3 has 13 residues. CDR1 SGDLS and CDR2 YYNGEE come from the germline V gene.

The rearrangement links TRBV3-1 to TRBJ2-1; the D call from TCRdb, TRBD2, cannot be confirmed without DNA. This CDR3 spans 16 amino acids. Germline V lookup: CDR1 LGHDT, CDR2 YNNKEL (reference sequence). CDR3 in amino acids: CASSEKAGVTYNEQFF.

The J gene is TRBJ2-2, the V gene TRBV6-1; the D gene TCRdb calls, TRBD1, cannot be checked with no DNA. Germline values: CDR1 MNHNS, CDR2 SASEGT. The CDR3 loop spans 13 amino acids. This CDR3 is CASSRSDTGELFF.

The CDR3 sequence is CASSPESSFGAVETQYF. This chain links TRBV4-2 with TRBJ2-5. This CDR3 has 17 amino acids. Germline V gene data show CDR1 as LGHNA and CDR2 as YNFKEQ.

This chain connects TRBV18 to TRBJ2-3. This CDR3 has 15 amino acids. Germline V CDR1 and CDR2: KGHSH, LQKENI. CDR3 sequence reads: CASSQSGAKTDTQYF.

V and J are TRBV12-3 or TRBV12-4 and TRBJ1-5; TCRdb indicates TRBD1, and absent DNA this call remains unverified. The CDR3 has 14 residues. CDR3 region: CASSFAGARQPQHF.